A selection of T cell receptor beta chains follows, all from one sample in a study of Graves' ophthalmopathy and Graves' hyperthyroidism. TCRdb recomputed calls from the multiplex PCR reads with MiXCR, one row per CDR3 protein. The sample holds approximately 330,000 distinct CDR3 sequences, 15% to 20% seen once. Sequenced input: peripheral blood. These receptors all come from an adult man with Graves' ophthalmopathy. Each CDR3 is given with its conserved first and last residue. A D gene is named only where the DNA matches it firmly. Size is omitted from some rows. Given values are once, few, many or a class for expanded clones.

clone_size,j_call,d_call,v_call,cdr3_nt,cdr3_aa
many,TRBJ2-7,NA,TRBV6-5,TGTGCCAGCAGTTACTGGGGTGCGACCGGGAAATACGAGCAGTACTTC,CASSYWGATGKYEQYF
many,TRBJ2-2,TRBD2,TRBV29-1,TGCAGCGTTGAAGTCCCTAGCGGGGGGGCCCGACTTAACACCGGGGAGCTGTTTTTT,CSVEVPSGGARLNTGELFF
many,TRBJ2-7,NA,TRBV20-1,TGCAGTGCTAGGGAGCCCCGGGACATTTCCTACGAGCAGTACTTC,CSAREPRDISYEQYF
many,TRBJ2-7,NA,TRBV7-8,TGTGCCAGCAGCCCAGGCCGGGAGAACCGCTACGAGCAGTACTTC,CASSPGRENRYEQYF
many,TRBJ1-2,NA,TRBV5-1,TGCGCCAGCAGCCCCGCATCCGGCCGGAGCTATGGCTACACCTTC,CASSPASGRSYGYTF
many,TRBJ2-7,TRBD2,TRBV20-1,TGCAGTGCTCCGGGACTCCCGGGGGGCGAGCAGTACTTC,CSAPGLPGGEQYF
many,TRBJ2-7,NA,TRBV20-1,TGCAGCATGTCGGGTACCTCCTACGAGCAGTACTTC,CSMSGTSYEQYF
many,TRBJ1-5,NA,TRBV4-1,TGCGCCAGCAGCCAAGGTAACGGCAATCAGCCCCAGCATTTT,CASSQGNGNQPQHF
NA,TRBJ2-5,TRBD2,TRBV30,TGTGCCTGGAGTGTTCACCGGGGGGGCGTCCCAGAGACCCAGTACTTC,CAWSVHRGGVPETQYF
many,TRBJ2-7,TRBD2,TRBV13,TGTGCCAGCAGCCCCCGACTAGCACTCTACGAGCAGTACTTC,CASSPRLALYEQYF
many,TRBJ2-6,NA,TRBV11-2,TGTGCCAGCGGGGTGATGGGTGCTGGGGCCAACGTCCTGACTTTC,CASGVMGAGANVLTF
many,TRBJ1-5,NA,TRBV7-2,TGTGCCAGCAGCTTACACGCAGGGCTCAATCAGCCCCAGCATTTT,CASSLHAGLNQPQHF
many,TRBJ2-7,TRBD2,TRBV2,TGTGCCAGGGAGCCACTAGCGGGAGACTACGAGCAGTACTTC,CAREPLAGDYEQYF
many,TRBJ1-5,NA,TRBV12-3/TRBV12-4,TGTGCCAGCAAAGAGACAGGCTTGAAACCCCAGCATTTT,CASKETGLKPQHF
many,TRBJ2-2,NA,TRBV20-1,TGCAGTGCTAGAACCAGGGGGGAGACCGGGGAGCTGTTTTTT,CSARTRGETGELFF
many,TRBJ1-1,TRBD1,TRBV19,TGTGCCACCCGCGCGACAGGGCTGAACACTGAAGCTTTCTTT,CATRATGLNTEAFF
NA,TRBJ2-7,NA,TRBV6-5,TGTGCCAGCAGTTACTCTTGGGACACGGTCTACGAGCAGTACTTC,CASSYSWDTVYEQYF
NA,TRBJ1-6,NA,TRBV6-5,TGTGCCAGCAGTTACTCGGAGGTTTCCGATAATTCACCCCTCCACTTT,CASSYSEVSDNSPLHF
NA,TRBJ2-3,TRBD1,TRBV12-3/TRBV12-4,TGTGCCAGCAGTTTTTCCGGCCCTGACAGGGCAGATACGCAGTATTTT,CASSFSGPDRADTQYF
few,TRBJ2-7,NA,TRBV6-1,TGTGCCAGCAGTGAATTAAGTTGGGGAGGCGAGCAGTACTTC,CASSELSWGGEQYF
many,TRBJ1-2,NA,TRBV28,TGTGCCAGCACCCCTCTCGTCAGGGGTGGCTACACCTTC,CASTPLVRGGYTF
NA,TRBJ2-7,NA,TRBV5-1,TGCGCCAGCAGCTTGGGGCACGTTACGACATCTCCCCACGAGCAGTACTTC,CASSLGHVTTSPHEQYF
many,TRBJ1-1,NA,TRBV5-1,TGCGCCAGCAGCTTGGACAGGGCTGGAAACACTGAAGCTTTCTTT,CASSLDRAGNTEAFF
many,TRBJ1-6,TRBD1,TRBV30,TGTGCCTGGAGTCCCCAGACAGGGGATGCTTCACCCCTCCACTTT,CAWSPQTGDASPLHF
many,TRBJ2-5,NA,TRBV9,TGTGCCAGCAGCGGTGTATTGGCCCCGGGGGAGACCCAGTACTTC,CASSGVLAPGETQYF
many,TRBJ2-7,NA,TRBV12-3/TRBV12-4,TGTGCCAGCAGTGCCACAGGGCTCGAGCAGTACTTC,CASSATGLEQYF
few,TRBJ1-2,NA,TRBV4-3,TGCGCCAGCAGCCTAGTGGGGGACTATGGCTACATCTTC,CASSLVGDYGYIF
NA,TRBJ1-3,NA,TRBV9,TGTGCCAGCAGCGTAGGAGGTCGGCTGAGCTCTGGAAACACCATATATTTT,CASSVGGRLSSGNTIYF
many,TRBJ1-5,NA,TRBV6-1,TGTGCCAGCCGCGGGGCCCGAAATCAGCCCCAGCATTTT,CASRGARNQPQHF